This TCR beta chain was obtained from a study of blood T cells in healthy people across ages. Study information: Every two T cells gave about one barcoded beta molecule via template switching.

PBMCs, at least 6 million per sample, were isolated. CDR1 and CDR2 (germline): ENHRY, SYGVKD. This CDR3 is built from 15 residues. The J segment lost 4 bases and the V segment lost 6 bases, leaving 7 bases of the junction unmatched. Sample-barcoded 5' priming and a J-beta primer mix drove a second PCR of roughly 7 to 11 cycles. TCRdb processed the 5' RACE reads anew with MiXCR; each CDR3 protein has one entry. The sample holds about 500,000 distinct CDR3 sequences, 24% seen once. This sample was also put to use in a study of T cells of mothers and their children. That source adds: Per mother, over 8 million TCR beta CDR3 reads were obtained; per child, about 3 million.

Specimen: blood. The TCR comes from a boy under 18 in good health. V gene TRBV10-3 combines with J gene TRBJ2-5; TRBD2 agrees at 11 bases. The CDR3: CAISLAGGDIETQYF. CDR3 in DNA: TGTGCCATCAGCCTAGCGGGGGGCGACATAGAGACCCAGTACTTC.